Following are 8 T cell receptor beta chains from one sample sequenced in a study of cytomegalovirus exposure and HLA in healthy donors. The PCR used 60 Vbeta and 13 Jbeta primers. Sequencing was performed with immunoSEQ multiplex PCR; in TCRdb, only in-frame clones are kept and a portion is missing. The sample contains 200,000 to 250,000 clones, around 80% of which appear only once. The source material was PBMCs. The receptors here all came from a middle-aged woman in good health and CMV-seropositive.

The chain links TRBV11-3 to TRBJ2-1; D gene unclear. CDR3 length: 12 residues. CDR1 and CDR2 from the germline V gene are SGHNT and YENEEA. V lost 7 bases and J lost 7, with 11 bases in between. CDR3 bases: TGTGCCAGCACCCAAGTCGGGAATGAGCAGTTCTTC. Protein product: CASTQVGNEQFF.

This clone was seen just once. The V gene is TRBV9, the J gene TRBJ2-3; 16 nucleotides line up with TRBD2. This CDR3 is 16 amino acids long. V lost 7 bases to trimming and J lost 4 bases; unmatched junction nucleotides: 6. CDR1 SGDLS and CDR2 YYNGEE come from the germline V gene. The chain's CDR3 is CASGTSGRAGADTQYF. The CDR3 DNA reads as TGTGCCAGCGGGACTAGCGGGAGGGCCGGCGCAGATACGCAGTATTTT.

The count of this clone is one. The chain employs TRBV9 and TRBJ2-7; no clear D. Between the trimmed V and J ends, which lost 0 bases and 0 bases, there was a span of 10 bases. The CDR3 is 15 amino acids. The germline CDR1 and CDR2 sequences are SGDLS and YYNGEE. For the CDR3, the DNA is TGTGCCAGCAGCGTAGGGGCAGCCCTCTCCTACGAGCAGTACTTC. Protein sequence: CASSVGAALSYEQYF.

This chain joins TRBV9 and TRBJ2-7; D is unresolved. Germline loops: CDR1 SGDLS, CDR2 YYNGEE. The CDR3 is 15 amino acids. The V end was cut by 0 bases, the J end by 2 bases, with 12 bases between. The CDR3 region is CASSVDPTPTYEQYF. The DNA of the CDR3 is TGTGCCAGCAGCGTAGACCCGACACCTACCTACGAGCAGTACTTC.

DNA for the CDR3: TGTGCCAGCAGCTTAGCCTGGACAGGTGGCTACACCTTC. It specifies CASSLAWTGGYTF. The J gene is TRBJ1-2, the V gene TRBV7-9, with 7 bases aligning to TRBD1. CDR3 length: 13 residues. V was pared by 0 bases and J by 7 bases, with 2 bases of the junction left unmatched. CDR1 SEHNR and CDR2 FQNEAQ come from the germline V gene (reference sequence).

The CDR3 DNA reads as TGTGCCAGCAGCTTAGATGTACTAGCGGGAGTCGGCGGGGAGCTGTTTTTT. It encodes CASSLDVLAGVGGELFF. V gene TRBV11-2 combines with J gene TRBJ2-2; TRBD2 matches at 11 bases. V lost 0 bases, J lost 7 bases, and 7 bases stayed unmatched. The germline V gene encodes CDR1 SGHAT and CDR2 FQNNGV. The CDR3 is 17 residues long. The complete variable domain, with remaining parts taken from reference TRBV11-2 and TRBJ2-2, reads EAGVAQSPRYKIIEKRQSVAFWCNPISGHATLYWYQQILGQGPKLLIQFQNNGVVDDSQLPKDRFSAERLKGVDSTLKIQPAKLEDSAVYLCASSLDVLAGVGGELFFGEGSRLTVL.

The rearrangement uses TRBV7-9 and TRBJ2-3; weak D call: TRBD2 (5 bases). The CDR3 covers 15 residues. V was pared by 2 bases and J by 2 bases, with 11 bases between. Germline CDR1 SEHNR, CDR2 FQNEAQ (reference sequence). CDR3 loop: CASSLRSAATDTQYF. CDR3 coding DNA: TGTGCCAGCAGCTTAAGGTCAGCGGCCACAGATACGCAGTATTTT.

This clone is a singleton in its sample. The chain employs TRBV29-1 and TRBJ1-2; D unclear. This CDR3 comprises 13 residues. Trimming removed 3 bases from V and 2 bases from J, with 10 bases in between. The germline V gene encodes CDR1 SQVTM and CDR2 ANQGSEA. This CDR3 is CSVEERENYGYTF. Here the CDR3 DNA reads TGCAGCGTTGAGGAACGGGAAAACTATGGCTACACCTTC.